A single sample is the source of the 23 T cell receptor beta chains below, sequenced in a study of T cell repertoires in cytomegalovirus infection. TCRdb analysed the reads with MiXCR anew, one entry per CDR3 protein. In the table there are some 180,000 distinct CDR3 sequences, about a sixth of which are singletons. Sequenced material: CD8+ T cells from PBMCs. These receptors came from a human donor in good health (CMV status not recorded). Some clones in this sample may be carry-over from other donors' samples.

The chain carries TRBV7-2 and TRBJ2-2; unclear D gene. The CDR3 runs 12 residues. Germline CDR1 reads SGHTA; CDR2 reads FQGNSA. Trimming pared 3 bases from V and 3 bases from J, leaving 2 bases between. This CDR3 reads CASSFYTGELFF. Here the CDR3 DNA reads TGTGCCAGCAGCTTTTACACCGGGGAGCTGTTTTTT.

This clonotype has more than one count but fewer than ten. The CDR3 DNA reads TGTGCCAGCAGTTTATGGGGGGGCGGCTATGAATCACCCCTCCACTTT. This encodes CASSLWGGGYESPLHF. The rearrangement joins TRBV28 to TRBJ1-6, with D perhaps TRBD1 (6 bases). The CDR3 contains 16 residues. Trimming cost V 0 bases and J 10 bases, with 16 bases left between them. CDR1 is MDHEN and CDR2 is SYDVKM in the germline V gene.

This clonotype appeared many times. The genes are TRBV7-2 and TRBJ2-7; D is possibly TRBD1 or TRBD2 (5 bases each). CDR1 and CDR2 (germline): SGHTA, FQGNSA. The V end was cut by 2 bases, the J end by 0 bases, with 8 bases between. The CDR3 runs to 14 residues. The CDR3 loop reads CASSLPGPSYEQYF. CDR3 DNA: TGTGCCAGCAGCTTACCGGGGCCCTCCTACGAGCAGTACTTC.

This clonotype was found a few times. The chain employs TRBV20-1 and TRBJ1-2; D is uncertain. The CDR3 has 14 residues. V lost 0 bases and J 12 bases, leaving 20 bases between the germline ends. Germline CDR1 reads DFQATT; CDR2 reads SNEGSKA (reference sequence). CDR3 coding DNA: TGCAGTGCTAGAGATAAGAAGAACGTGATTGAGGACACCTTC. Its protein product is CSARDKKNVIEDTF.

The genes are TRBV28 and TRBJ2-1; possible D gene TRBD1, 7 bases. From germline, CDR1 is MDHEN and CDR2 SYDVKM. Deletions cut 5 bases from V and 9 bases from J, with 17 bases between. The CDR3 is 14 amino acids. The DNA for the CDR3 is TGTGCCAGCAGTAACAGGGGAGGACCGATTGAGCAGTTCTTC. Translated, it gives CASSNRGGPIEQFF.

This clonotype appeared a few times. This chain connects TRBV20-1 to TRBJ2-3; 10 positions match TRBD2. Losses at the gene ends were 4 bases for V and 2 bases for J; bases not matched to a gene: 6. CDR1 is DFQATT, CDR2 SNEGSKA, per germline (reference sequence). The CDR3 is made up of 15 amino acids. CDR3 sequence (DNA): TGCAGTGCTATTCCTAGCGGGGGCATCACAGATACGCAGTATTTT. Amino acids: CSAIPSGGITDTQYF.

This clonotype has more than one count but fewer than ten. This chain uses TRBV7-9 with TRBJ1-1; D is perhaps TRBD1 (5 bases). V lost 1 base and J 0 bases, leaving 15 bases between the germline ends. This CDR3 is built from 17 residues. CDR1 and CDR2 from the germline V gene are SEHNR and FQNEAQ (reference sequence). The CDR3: CASSLGFRGTLNTEAFF. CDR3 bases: TGTGCCAGCAGCTTAGGGTTTCGGGGGACCCTGAACACTGAAGCTTTCTTT.

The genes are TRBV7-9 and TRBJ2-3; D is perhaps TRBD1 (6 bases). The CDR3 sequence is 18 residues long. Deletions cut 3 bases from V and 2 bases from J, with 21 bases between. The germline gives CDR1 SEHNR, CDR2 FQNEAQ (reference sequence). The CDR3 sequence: CASSFRTEKGQLTDTQYF. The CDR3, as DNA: TGTGCCAGCAGCTTCCGAACTGAAAAAGGACAGCTCACAGATACGCAGTATTTT.

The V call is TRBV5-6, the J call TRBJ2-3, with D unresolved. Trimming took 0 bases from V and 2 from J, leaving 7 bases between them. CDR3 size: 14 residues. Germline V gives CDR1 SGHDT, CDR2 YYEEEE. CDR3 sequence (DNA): TGTGCCAGCAGCTTGGAGGCGATCACAGATACGCAGTATTTT. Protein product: CASSLEAITDTQYF.

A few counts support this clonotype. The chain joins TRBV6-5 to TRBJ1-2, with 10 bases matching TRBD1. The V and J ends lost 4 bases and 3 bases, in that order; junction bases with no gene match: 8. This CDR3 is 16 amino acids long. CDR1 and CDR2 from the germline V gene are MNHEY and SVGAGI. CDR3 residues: CASSWMTGGRDYGYTF. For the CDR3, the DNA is TGTGCCAGCAGTTGGATGACAGGGGGCCGGGACTATGGCTACACCTTC.

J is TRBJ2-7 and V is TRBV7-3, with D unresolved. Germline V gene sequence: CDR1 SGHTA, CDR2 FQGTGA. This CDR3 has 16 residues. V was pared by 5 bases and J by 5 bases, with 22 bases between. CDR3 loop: CASSPRREVEVNEQYF. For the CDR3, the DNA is TGTGCCAGCAGCCCCCGAAGGGAAGTCGAGGTTAACGAGCAGTACTTC.

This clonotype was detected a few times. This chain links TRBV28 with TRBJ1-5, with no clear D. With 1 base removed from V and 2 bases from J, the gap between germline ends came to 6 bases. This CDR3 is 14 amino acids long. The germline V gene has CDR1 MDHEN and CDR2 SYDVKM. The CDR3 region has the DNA TGTGCCAGCAGTTTATCCTGGGGCAATCAGCCCCAGCATTTT. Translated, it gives CASSLSWGNQPQHF.

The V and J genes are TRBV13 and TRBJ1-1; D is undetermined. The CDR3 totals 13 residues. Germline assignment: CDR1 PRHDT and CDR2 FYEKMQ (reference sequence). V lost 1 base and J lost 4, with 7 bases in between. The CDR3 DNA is TGTGCCAGCAGCTTAGCCAGCTCCACTGAAGCTTTCTTT. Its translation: CASSLASSTEAFF.

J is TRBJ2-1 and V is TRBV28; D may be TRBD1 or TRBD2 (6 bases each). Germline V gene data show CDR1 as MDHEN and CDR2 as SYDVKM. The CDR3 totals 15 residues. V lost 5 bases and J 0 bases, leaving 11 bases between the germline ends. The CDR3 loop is CASSLRGVSYNEQFF. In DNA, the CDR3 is TGTGCCAGCAGTCTGAGGGGGGTCTCCTACAATGAGCAGTTCTTC. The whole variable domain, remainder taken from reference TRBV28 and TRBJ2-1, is DVKVTQSSRYLVKRTGEKVFLECVQDMDHENMFWYRQDPGLGLRLIYFSYDVKMKEKGDIPEGYSVSREKKERFSLILESASTNQTSMYLCASSLRGVSYNEQFFGPGTRLTVL.

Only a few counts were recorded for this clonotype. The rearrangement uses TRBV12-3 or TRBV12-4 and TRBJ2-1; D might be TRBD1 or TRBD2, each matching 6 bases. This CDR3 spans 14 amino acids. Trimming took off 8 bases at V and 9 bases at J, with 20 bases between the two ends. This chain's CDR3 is CASGPGGRFGEQFF. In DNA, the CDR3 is TGTGCCAGCGGACCTGGGGGGCGCTTTGGTGAGCAGTTCTTC.

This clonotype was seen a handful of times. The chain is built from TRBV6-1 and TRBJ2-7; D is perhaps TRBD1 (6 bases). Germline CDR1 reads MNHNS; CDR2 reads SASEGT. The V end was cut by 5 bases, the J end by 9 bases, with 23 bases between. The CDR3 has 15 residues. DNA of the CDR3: TGTGCCAGCAGTAGGTCCGGGACATTCCGGGCTGGGCAGTACTTC. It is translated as CASSRSGTFRAGQYF.

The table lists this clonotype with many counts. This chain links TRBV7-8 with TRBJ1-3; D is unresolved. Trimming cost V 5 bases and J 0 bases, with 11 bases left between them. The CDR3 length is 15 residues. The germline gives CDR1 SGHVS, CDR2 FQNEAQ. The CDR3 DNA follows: TGTGCCAGCAGCGCGGAGGCTACCTCTGGAAACACCATATATTTT. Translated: CASSAEATSGNTIYF.

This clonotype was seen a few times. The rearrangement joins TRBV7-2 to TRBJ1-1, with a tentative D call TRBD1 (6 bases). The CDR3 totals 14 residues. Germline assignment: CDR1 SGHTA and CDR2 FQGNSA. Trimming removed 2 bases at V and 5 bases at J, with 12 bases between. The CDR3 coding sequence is TGTGCCAGCAGCTTAAATAGGGGGAGGACTGAAGCTTTCTTT. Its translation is CASSLNRGRTEAFF.

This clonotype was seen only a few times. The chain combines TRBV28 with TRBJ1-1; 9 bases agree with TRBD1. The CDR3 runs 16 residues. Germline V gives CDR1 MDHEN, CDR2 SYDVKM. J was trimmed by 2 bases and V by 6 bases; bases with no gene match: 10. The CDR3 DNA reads TGTGCCAGCAGCCTCTGGACAGGGGCGGTAAACACTGAAGCTTTCTTT. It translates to CASSLWTGAVNTEAFF.

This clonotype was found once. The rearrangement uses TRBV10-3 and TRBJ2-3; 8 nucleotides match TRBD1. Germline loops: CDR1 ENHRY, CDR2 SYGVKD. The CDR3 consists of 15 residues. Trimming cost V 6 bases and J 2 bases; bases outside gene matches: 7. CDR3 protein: CAIRVRTGLTDTQYF. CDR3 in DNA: TGTGCCATCAGGGTCAGGACAGGGCTCACAGATACGCAGTATTTT.

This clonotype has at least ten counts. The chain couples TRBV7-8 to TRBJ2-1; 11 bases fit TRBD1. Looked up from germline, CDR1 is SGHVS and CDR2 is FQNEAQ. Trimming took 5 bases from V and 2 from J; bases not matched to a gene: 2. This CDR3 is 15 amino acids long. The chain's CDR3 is CASSMGQGAYNEQFF. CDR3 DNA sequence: TGTGCCAGCAGCATGGGACAGGGGGCCTACAATGAGCAGTTCTTC.

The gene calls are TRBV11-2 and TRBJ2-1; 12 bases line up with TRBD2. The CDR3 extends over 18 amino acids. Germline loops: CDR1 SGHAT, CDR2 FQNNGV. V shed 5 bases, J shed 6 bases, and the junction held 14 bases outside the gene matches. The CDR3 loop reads CASSQVLAGGPGGNEQFF. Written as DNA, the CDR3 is TGTGCCAGCAGCCAGGTCCTAGCGGGGGGGCCGGGAGGCAATGAGCAGTTCTTC.

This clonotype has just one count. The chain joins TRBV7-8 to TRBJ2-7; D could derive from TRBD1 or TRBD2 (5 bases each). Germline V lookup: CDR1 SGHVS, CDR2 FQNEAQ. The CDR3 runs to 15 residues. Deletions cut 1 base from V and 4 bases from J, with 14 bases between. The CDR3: CASSLVSRDRYEQYF. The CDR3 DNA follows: TGTGCCAGCAGCTTAGTAAGCCGGGACCGGTACGAGCAGTACTTC. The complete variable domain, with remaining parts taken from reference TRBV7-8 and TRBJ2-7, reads GAGVSQSPRYKVAKRGQDVALRCDPISGHVSLFWYQQALGQGPEFLTYFQNEAQLDKSGLPSDRFFAERPEGSVSTLKIQRTQQEDSAVYLCASSLVSRDRYEQYFGPGTRLTVT.